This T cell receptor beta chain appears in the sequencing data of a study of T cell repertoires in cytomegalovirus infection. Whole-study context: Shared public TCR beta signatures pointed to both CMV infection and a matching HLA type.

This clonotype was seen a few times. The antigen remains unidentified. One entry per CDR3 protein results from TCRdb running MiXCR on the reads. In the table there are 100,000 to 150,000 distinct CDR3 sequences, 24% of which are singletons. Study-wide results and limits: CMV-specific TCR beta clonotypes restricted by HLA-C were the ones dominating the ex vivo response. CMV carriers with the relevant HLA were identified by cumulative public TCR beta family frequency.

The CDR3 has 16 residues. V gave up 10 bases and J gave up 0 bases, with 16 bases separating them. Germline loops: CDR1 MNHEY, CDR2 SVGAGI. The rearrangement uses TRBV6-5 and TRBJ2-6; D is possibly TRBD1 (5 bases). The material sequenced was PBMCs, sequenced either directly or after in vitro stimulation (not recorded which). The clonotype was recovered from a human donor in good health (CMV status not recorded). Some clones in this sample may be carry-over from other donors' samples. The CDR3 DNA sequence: TGTGCCACCAGACAGCCCCTCCTCTCTGGGGCCAACGTCCTGACTTTC. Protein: CATRQPLLSGANVLTF.